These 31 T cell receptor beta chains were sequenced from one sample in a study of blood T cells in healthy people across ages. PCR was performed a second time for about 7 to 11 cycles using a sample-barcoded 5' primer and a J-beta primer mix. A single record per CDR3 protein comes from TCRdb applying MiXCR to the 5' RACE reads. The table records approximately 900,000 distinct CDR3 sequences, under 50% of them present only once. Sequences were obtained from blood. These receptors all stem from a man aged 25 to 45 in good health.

The CDR3 spells CASSSTGEGSEAFF. The DNA of the CDR3 is TGCGCCAGCAGCTCGACAGGGGAAGGTTCTGAAGCTTTCTTT. The V and J genes are TRBV5-1 and TRBJ1-1, with 8 bases identical to TRBD1. The length of the CDR3 is 14 residues. Germline trimming cut 3 bases from V and 6 bases from J; bases unmatched to any gene: 7. The germline gives CDR1 SGHRS, CDR2 YFSETQ.

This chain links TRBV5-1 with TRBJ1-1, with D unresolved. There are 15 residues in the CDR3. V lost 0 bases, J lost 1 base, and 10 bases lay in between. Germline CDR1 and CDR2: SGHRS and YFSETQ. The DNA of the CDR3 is TGCGCCAGCAGCTTGGACCAACTCCAGAACACTGAAGCTTTCTTT. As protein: CASSLDQLQNTEAFF.

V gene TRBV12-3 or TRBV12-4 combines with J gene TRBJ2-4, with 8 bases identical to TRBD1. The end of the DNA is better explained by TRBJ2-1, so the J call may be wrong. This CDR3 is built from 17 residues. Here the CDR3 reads CASSPSDRVYGKNIQFF. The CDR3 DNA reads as TGTGCCAGCAGTCCCTCGGACAGGGTCTATGGCAAAAACATTCAGTTCTTC.

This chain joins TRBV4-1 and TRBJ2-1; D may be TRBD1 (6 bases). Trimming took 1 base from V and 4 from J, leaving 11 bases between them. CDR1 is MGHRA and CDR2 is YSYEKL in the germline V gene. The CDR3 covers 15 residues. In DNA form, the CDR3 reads TGCGCCAGCAGCCAAGCCCCTAGGGGGTACAATGAGCAGTTCTTC. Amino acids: CASSQAPRGYNEQFF.

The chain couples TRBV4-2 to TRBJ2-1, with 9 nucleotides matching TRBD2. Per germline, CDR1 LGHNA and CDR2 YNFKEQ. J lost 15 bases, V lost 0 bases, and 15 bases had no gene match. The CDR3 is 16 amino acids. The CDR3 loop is CASSQDKSLAGRPGFF. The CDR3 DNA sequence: TGTGCCAGCAGCCAAGACAAAAGCCTAGCGGGGCGCCCCGGGTTCTTC.

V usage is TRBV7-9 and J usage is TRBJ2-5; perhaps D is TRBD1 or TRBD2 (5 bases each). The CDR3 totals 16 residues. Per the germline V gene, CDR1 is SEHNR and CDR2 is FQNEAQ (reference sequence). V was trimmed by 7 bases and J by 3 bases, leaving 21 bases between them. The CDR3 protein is CASTRYLGTDEETQYF. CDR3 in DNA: TGTGCCAGCACCCGATATCTGGGGACGGATGAAGAGACCCAGTACTTC.

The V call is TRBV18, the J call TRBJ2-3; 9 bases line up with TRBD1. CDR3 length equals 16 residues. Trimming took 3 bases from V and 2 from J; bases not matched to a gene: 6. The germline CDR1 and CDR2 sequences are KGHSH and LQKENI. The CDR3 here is CASSPTGGDITDTQYF. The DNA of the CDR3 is TGTGCCAGCTCACCGACAGGGGGGGATATCACAGATACGCAGTATTTT. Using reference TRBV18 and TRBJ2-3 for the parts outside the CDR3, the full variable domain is NAGVMQNPRHLVRRRGQEARLRCSPMKGHSHVYWYRQLPEEGLKFMVYLQKENIIDESGMPKERFSAEFPKEGPSILRIQQVVRGDSAAYFCASSPTGGDITDTQYFGPGTRLTVL.

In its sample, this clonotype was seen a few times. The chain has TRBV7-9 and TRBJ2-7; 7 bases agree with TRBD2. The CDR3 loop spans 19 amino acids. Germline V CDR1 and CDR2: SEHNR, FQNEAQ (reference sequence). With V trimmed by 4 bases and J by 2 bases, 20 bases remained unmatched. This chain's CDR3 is CASSSTASGEGLKTYEQYF. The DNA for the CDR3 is TGTGCCAGCAGCTCAACCGCTAGCGGAGAGGGATTGAAGACCTACGAGCAGTACTTC.

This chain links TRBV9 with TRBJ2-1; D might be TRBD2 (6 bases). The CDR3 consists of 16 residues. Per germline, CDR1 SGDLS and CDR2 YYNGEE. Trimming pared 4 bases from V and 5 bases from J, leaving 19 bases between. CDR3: CASSPRPRDLHNEQFF. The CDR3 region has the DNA TGTGCCAGCAGCCCTCGGCCCCGGGACTTGCACAATGAGCAGTTCTTC. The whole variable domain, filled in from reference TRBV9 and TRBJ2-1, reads DSGVTQTPKHLITATGQRVTLRCSPRSGDLSVYWYQQSLDQGLQFLIQYYNGEERAKGNILERFSAQQFPDLHSELNLSSLELGDSALYFCASSPRPRDLHNEQFFGPGTRLTVL.

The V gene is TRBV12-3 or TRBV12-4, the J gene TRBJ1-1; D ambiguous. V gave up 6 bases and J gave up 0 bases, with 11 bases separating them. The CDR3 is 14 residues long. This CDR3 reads CASSRTGLNTEAFF. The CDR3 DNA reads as TGTGCCAGCAGCCGGACGGGCCTGAACACTGAAGCTTTCTTT.

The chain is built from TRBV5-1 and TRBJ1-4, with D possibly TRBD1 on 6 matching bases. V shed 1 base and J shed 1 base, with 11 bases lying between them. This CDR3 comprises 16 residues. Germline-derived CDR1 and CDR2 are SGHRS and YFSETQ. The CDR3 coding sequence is TGCGCCAGCAGCTTGTCAGGGGCTGGAACTAATGAAAAACTGTTTTTT. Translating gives CASSLSGAGTNEKLFF.

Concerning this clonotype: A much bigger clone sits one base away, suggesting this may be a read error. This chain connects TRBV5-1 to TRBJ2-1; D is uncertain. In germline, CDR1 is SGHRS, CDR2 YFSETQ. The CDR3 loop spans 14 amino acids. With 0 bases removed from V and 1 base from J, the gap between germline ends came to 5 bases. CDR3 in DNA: TGCGCCAGCAGCTTGGACATGTCCTACAATGAGCAGTTCTTC. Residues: CASSLDMSYNEQFF.

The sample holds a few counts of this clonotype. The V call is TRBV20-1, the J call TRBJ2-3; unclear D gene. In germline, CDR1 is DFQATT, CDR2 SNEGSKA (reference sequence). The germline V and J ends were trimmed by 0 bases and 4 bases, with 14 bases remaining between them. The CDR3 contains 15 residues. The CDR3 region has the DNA TGCAGTGCTAGAGATCGTGTCCGGGTCGCAGATACGCAGTATTTT. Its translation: CSARDRVRVADTQYF.

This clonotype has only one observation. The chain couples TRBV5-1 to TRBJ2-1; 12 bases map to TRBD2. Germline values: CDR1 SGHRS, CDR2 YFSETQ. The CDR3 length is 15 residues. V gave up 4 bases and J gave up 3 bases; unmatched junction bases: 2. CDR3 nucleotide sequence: TGCGCCAGCAGCCGGACTAGCGGGATCTACAATGAGCAGTTCTTC. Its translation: CASSRTSGIYNEQFF.

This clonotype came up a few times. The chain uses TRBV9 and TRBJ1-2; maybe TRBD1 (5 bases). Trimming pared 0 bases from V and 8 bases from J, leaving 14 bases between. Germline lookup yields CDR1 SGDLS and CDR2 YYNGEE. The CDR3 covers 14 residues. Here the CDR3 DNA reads TGTGCCAGCAGCGTAGATATTAACGGGGGAGGCTACACCTTC. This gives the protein CASSVDINGGGYTF.

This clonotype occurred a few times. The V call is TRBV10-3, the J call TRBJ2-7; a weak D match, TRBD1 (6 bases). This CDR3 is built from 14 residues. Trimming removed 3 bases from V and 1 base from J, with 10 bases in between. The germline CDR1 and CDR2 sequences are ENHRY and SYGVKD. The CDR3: CAISDRGQSYEQYF. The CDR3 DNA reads TGTGCCATCAGTGACAGGGGACAATCCTACGAGCAGTACTTC.

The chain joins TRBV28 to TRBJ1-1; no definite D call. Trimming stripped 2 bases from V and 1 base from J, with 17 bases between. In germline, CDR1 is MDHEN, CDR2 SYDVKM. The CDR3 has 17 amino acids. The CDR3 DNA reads TGTGCCAGCAGTTTAGACGGTCCTGGGCGAAGGAACACTGAAGCTTTCTTT. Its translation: CASSLDGPGRRNTEAFF.

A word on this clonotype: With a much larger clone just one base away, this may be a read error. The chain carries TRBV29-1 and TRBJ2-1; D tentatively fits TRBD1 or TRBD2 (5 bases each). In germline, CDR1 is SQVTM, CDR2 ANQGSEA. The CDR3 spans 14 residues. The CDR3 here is CGVLGTVTYNEQFF. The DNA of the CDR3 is TGCGGCGTCCTCGGGACGGTCACCTACAATGAGCAGTTCTTC.

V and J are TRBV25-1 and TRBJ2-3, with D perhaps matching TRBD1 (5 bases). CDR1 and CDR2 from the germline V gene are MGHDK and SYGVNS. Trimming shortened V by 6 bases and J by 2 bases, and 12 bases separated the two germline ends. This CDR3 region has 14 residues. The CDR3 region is CASRGASDTDTQYF. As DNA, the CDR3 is TGTGCCAGCAGAGGGGCCAGCGACACAGATACGCAGTATTTT.

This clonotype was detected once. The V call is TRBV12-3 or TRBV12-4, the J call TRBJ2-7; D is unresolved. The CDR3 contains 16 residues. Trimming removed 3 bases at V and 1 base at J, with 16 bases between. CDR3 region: CASSFSAAQVSYEQYF. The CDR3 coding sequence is TGTGCCAGCAGTTTCAGTGCAGCCCAGGTTTCCTACGAGCAGTACTTC.

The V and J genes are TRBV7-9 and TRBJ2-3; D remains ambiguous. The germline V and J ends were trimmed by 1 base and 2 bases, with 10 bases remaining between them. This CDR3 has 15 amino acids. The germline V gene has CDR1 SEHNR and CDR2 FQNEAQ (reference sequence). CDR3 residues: CASSLEEQSTDTQYF. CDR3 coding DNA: TGTGCCAGCAGCTTAGAGGAACAGTCCACAGATACGCAGTATTTT.

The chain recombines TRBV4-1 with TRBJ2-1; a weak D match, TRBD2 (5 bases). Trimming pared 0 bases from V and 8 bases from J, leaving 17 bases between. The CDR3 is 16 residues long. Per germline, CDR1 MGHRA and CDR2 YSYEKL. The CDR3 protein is CASSQEPVPGSDEQFF. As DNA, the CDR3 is TGCGCCAGCAGCCAAGAGCCTGTGCCGGGGAGCGATGAGCAGTTCTTC.

The chain's CDR3 is CASSVARQGTEKLFF. The CDR3 DNA is TGTGCCAGCAGCGTTGCCAGACAGGGAACCGAAAAACTGTTTTTT. The chain links TRBV7-9 to TRBJ1-4; 7 nucleotides agree with TRBD1. Germline CDR1 and CDR2: SEHNR and FQNEAQ (reference sequence). The CDR3 contains 15 residues. V lost 5 bases, J lost 8 bases, and 11 bases stayed unmatched.

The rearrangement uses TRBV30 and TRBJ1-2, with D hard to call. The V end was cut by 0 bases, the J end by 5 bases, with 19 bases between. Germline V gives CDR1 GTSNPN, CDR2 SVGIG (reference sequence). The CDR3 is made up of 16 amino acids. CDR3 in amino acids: CAWSVSRVRETYGYTF. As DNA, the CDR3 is TGTGCCTGGAGTGTCTCGAGGGTTCGGGAGACTTATGGCTACACCTTC.

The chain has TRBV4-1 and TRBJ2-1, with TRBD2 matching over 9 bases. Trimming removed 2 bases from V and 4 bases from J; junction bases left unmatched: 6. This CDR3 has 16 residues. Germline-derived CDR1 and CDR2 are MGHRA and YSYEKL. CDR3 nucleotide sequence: TGCGCCAGCAGCCAATTTGCGAGCGGGGGGTACAATGAGCAGTTCTTC. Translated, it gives CASSQFASGGYNEQFF.

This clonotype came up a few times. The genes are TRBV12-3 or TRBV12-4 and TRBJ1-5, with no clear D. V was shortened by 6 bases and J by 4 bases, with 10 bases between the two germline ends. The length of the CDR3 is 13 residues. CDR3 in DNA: TGTGCCAGCAGCCCCGGTGCGAATCAGCCCCAGCATTTT. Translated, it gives CASSPGANQPQHF.

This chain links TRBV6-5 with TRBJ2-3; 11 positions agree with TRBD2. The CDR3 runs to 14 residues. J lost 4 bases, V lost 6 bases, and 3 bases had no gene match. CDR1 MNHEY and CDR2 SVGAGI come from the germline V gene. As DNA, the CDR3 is TGTGCCAGCAGGACGGGACTAGCGGCAGATACGCAGTATTTT. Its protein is CASRTGLAADTQYF.

The CDR3 nucleotides are TGTGCCACCAGTGAAACCGGGAACACAGATACGCAGTATTTT. Translation: CATSETGNTDTQYF. This chain connects TRBV24-1 to TRBJ2-3, with D possibly being TRBD2 (5 bases). V lost 4 bases, J lost 2 bases, and 9 bases lay in between. CDR3 length equals 14 residues. Per germline, CDR1 KGHDR and CDR2 SFDVKD.

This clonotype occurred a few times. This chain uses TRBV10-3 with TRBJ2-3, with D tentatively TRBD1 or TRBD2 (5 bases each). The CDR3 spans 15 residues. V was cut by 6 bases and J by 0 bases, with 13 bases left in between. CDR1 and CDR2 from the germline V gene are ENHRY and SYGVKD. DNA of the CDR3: TGTGCCATCAGCGACTCGGGGCCCAGCACAGATACGCAGTATTTT. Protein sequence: CAISDSGPSTDTQYF.

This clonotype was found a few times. In DNA, the CDR3 is TGTGCCAGCAGCCAAGCTCTTGCGGGAGGGGCAGATACGCAGTATTTT. Translating it yields CASSQALAGGADTQYF. The chain is built from TRBV4-2 and TRBJ2-3, with 9 bases that match TRBD2. CDR1 is LGHNA and CDR2 is YNFKEQ in the germline V gene. V was pared by 1 base and J by 4 bases, with 6 bases of the junction left unmatched. CDR3 length: 16 residues.

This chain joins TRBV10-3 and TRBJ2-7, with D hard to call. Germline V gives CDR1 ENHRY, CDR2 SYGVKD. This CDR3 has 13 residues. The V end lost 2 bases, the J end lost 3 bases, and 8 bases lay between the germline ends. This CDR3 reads CAISEVSYYEQYF. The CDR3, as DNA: TGTGCCATCAGTGAGGTATCATACTACGAGCAGTACTTC.